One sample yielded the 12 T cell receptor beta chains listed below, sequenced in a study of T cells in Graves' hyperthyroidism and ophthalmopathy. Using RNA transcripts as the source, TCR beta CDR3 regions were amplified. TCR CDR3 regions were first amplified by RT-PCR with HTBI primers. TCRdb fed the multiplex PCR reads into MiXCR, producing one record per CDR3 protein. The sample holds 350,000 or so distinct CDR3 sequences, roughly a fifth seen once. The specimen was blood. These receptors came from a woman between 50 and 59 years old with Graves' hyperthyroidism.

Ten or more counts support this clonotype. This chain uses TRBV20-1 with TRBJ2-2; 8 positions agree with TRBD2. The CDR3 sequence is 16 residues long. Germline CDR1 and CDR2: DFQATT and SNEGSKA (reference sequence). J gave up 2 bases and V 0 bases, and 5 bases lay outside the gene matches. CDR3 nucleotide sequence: TGCAGTGCTAGAGACGTGCGGGGGGATAACACCGGGGAGCTGTTTTTT. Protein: CSARDVRGDNTGELFF.

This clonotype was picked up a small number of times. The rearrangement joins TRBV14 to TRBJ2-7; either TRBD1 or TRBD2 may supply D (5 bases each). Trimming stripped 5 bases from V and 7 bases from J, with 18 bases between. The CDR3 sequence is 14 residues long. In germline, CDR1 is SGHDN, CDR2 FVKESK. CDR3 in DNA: TGTGCCAGCAGCATTCCCGGGACCGGTTCGGAGCAGTACTTC. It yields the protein CASSIPGTGSEQYF.

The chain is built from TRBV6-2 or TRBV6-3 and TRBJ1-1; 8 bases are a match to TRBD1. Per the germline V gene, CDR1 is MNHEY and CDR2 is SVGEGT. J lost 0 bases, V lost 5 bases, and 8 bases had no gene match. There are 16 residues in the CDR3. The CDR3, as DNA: TGTGCCAGCAGTGACCCCCAGGGGGCCTTGAACACTGAAGCTTTCTTT. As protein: CASSDPQGALNTEAFF.

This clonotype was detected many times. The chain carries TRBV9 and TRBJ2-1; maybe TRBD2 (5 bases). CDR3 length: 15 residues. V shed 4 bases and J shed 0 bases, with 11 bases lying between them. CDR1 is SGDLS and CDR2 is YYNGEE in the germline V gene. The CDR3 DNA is TGTGCCAGCAGCCACGTAGCGAGCTCCTACAATGAGCAGTTCTTC. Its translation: CASSHVASSYNEQFF.

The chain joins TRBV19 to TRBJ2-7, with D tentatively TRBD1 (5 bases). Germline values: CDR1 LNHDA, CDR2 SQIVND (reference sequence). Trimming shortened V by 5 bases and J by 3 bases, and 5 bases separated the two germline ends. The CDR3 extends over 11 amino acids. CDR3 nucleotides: TGTGCCAGTAGTGGACACTACGAGCAGTACTTC. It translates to CASSGHYEQYF.

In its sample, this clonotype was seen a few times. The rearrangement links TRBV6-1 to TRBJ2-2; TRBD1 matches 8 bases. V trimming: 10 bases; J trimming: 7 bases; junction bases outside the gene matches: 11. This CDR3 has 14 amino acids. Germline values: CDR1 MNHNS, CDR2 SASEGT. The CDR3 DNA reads TGTGCCACCATGACCGGGACAGGAATCGGGGAGCTGTTTTTT. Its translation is CATMTGTGIGELFF.

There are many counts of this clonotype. CDR3 DNA: TGTGCCAGCAGCCGATTGAGCGGGAGGGCCAACGATGAGCAGTTCTTC. Translation gives CASSRLSGRANDEQFF. The chain combines TRBV3-1 with TRBJ2-1, with 10 bases identical to TRBD2. This CDR3 has 16 residues. Germline trimming cut 4 bases from V and 8 bases from J; bases unmatched to any gene: 11. The germline V gene has CDR1 LGHDT and CDR2 YNNKEL (reference sequence).

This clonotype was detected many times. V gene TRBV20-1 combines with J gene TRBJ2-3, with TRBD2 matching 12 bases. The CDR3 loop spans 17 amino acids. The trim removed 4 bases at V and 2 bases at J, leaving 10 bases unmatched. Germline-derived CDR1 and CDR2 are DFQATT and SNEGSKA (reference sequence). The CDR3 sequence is CSATSGRAQVVTDTQYF. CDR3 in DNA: TGCAGTGCTACTAGCGGGAGGGCCCAAGTCGTCACAGATACGCAGTATTTT.

CDR3: CSAPGRIRGYTF. In nucleotides, the CDR3 is TGCAGTGCTCCCGGGAGAATAAGAGGCTACACCTTC. The V gene is TRBV20-1, the J gene TRBJ1-2; no firm D call. The CDR3 is 12 residues long. CDR1 is DFQATT and CDR2 is SNEGSKA in the germline V gene (reference sequence). V lost 5 bases and J 8 bases, leaving 15 bases between the germline ends.

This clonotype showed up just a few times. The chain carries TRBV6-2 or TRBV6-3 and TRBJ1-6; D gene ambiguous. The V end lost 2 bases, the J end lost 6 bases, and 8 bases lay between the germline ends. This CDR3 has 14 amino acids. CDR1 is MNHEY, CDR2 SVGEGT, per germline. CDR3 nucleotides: TGTGCCAGCAGTTACACGGCCAGTAATTCACCCCTCCACTTT. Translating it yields CASSYTASNSPLHF.

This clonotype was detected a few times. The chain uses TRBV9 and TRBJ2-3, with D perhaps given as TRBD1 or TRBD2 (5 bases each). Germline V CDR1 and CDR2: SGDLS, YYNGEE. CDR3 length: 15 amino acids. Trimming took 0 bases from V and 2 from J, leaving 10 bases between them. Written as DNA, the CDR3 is TGTGCCAGCAGCGTAGTGGGGGATTTCACAGATACGCAGTATTTT. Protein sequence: CASSVVGDFTDTQYF.

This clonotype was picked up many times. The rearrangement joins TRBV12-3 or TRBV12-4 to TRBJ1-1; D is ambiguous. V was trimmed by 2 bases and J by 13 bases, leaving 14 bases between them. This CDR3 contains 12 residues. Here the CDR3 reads CASSLTPSHVFF. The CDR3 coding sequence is TGTGCCAGCAGTTTAACCCCCTCTCATGTTTTCTTT.